Included here is one T cell receptor (beta chain) sequence, with context. V lost 6 bases to trimming and J lost 3 bases, with 14 bases between them. Germline CDR1 reads MDHEN; CDR2 reads SYDVKM. This CDR3 has 14 amino acids. These data originate in a study of blood T cell repertoires in COVID-19. Across the study: Some COVID-19 samples were acute and others convalescent; all came from the United States, Italy and Spain.

The repertoire was sequenced with immunoSEQ multiplex PCR; TCRdb's copy has only in-frame clones and lacks some. The sample gives tens of thousands of clones, about 87% of which show up once; about 3.5% is in the top ten. V usage is TRBV28 and J usage is TRBJ1-1, with D perhaps TRBD1 (5 bases). Sequences were obtained from peripheral blood. This TCR derives from a human donor in a cohort sampled during active COVID-19. CDR3 region: CASRVTATDTEAFF. In DNA, the CDR3 is TGTGCCAGCAGGGTGACAGCGACCGACACTGAAGCTTTCTTT.